This passage covers 32 T cell receptor beta chains from one sample sequenced in a study of shared clonotypes between healthy human individuals. Produced via immunoSEQ multiplex PCR; TCRdb's table is partial and in-frame only. The data contain about 2.4 million clones, 93% of them seen just once; the ten biggest clones take up about 0.34%. Input material: naive CD4+ T cells from PBMCs. Specified subset: CD45RA+ positively selected. Receptors originate from a man between 18 and 29 years old in good health. Some clones in this sample may be carry-over from other donors' samples.

J is TRBJ2-7 and V is TRBV6-5; no reliable D call. Germline V CDR1 and CDR2: MNHEY, SVGAGI. V was shortened by 0 bases and J by 6 bases, with 15 bases between the two germline ends. The CDR3 length is 15 residues. As DNA, the CDR3 is TGTGCCAGCAGTTACTCGACCCCAGGCCCCCTCGAGCAGTACTTC. Its protein product is CASSYSTPGPLEQYF.

About this clone: The germline gene is not matched at one end of the junction; a read error may be the cause. CDR3 amino acids: CASSLADPRTSGRAWVF. CDR3 bases: TGTGCCAGCAGCTTAGCGGACCCTCGGACTAGCGGGAGGGCTTGGGTCTTC. V usage is TRBV7-2 and J usage is TRBJ2-1; 15 bases map to TRBD2. The CDR3 spans 17 residues. Germline lookup yields CDR1 SGHTA and CDR2 FQGNSA.

The V call is TRBV5-1, the J call TRBJ2-7; 9 bases are a match to TRBD1. Per the germline V gene, CDR1 is SGHRS and CDR2 is YFSETQ. V trimming: 4 bases; J trimming: 4 bases; junction bases outside the gene matches: 12. The CDR3 totals 16 residues. The CDR3 nucleotides are TGCGCCAGCAGCCGATTGGGACAGGGTAATAAGTACGAGCAGTACTTC. This codes for CASSRLGQGNKYEQYF.

The genes are TRBV18 and TRBJ1-3; D gene unclear. The CDR3 is made up of 15 amino acids. CDR1 and CDR2 (germline): KGHSH, LQKENI. V was clipped by 6 bases and J by 0 bases, with 12 bases between them. CDR3 nucleotides: TGTGCCAGCTCTGGTTCCCGGGCCTCTGGAAACACCATATATTTT. This encodes CASSGSRASGNTIYF.

The sample holds a few counts of this clone. Written as DNA, the CDR3 is TGTGCCAGTAGTATAGGGCAGGGCAGTGGCTACACCTTC. It is translated as CASSIGQGSGYTF. V usage is TRBV19 and J usage is TRBJ1-2; TRBD1 is a possible D gene (5 bases). Germline CDR1 LNHDA, CDR2 SQIVND (reference sequence). The CDR3 consists of 13 residues. Deletions cut 1 base from V and 7 bases from J, with 10 bases between.

The chain employs TRBV5-5 and TRBJ1-2, with D possibly matching TRBD1 (5 bases). CDR1 is SGHKS, CDR2 YYEKEE, per germline (reference sequence). V lost 0 bases and J 3 bases, leaving 12 bases between the germline ends. CDR3 size: 15 residues. CDR3 residues: CASSLAPRGHYGYTF. CDR3 bases: TGTGCCAGCAGCTTGGCCCCGAGGGGCCACTATGGCTACACCTTC.

The chain combines TRBV11-3 with TRBJ2-3; the D gene is possibly TRBD2 (6 bases). The CDR3 sequence is 14 residues long. The germline V and J ends were trimmed by 4 bases and 0 bases, with 8 bases remaining between them. Germline V gives CDR1 SGHNT, CDR2 YENEEA. CDR3 protein: CASSWGRSTDTQYF. The CDR3 DNA reads as TGTGCCAGCAGCTGGGGGAGGAGCACAGATACGCAGTATTTT.

The V and J genes are TRBV7-9 and TRBJ1-5; D not certain. Trimming pared 5 bases from V and 4 bases from J, leaving 12 bases between. The CDR3 loop spans 14 amino acids. CDR1 is SEHNR, CDR2 FQNEAQ, per germline (reference sequence). CDR3 region: CASSRELGNQPQHF. The CDR3, as DNA: TGTGCCAGCAGCCGAGAACTCGGGAATCAGCCCCAGCATTTT. Drawing the rest from reference TRBV7-9 and TRBJ1-5, the complete variable domain is DTGVSQNPRHKITKRGQNVTFRCDPISEHNRLYWYRQTLGQGPEFLTYFQNEAQLEKSRLLSDRFSAERPKGSFSTLEIQRTEQGDSAMYLCASSRELGNQPQHFGDGTRLSIL.

This clone was observed a single time. V usage is TRBV11-3 and J usage is TRBJ2-2; weak D call: TRBD2 (6 bases). V lost 1 base to trimming and J lost 7 bases, with 10 bases between them. This CDR3 has 14 residues. Germline assignment: CDR1 SGHNT and CDR2 YENEEA. This chain's CDR3 is CASSLGQGGGELFF. CDR3 coding DNA: TGTGCCAGCAGCTTAGGTCAGGGAGGCGGGGAGCTGTTTTTT.

V is TRBV19 and J is TRBJ2-3; D gene unclear. This CDR3 contains 13 residues. The V end was cut by 4 bases, the J end by 0 bases, with 5 bases between. Per the germline V gene, CDR1 is LNHDA and CDR2 is SQIVND (reference sequence). CDR3 nucleotides: TGTGCCAGTAGTACCTCTAGCACAGATACGCAGTATTTT. This sequence encodes CASSTSSTDTQYF. Filled out from reference TRBV19 and TRBJ2-3, the complete variable domain reads DGGITQSPKYLFRKEGQNVTLSCEQNLNHDAMYWYRQDPGQGLRLIYYSQIVNDFQKGDIAEGYSVSREKKESFPLTVTSAQKNPTAFYLCASSTSSTDTQYFGPGTRLTVL.

The chain is built from TRBV19 and TRBJ2-3; unclear D gene. Germline CDR1 and CDR2: LNHDA and SQIVND (reference sequence). The V gene lost 4 bases and the J gene lost 4 bases, with 6 bases spanning the gap. The CDR3 sequence is 12 residues long. CDR3 amino acids: CASSTRPDTQYF. CDR3 DNA: TGTGCCAGTAGTACACGTCCAGATACGCAGTATTTT.

The V call is TRBV19, the J call TRBJ2-7; 7 bases are shared with TRBD1. Looked up from germline, CDR1 is LNHDA and CDR2 is SQIVND (reference sequence). The ends lost 3 bases at V and 7 bases at J; junction bases unmatched: 15. The CDR3 covers 16 residues. The DNA for the CDR3 is TGTGCCAGTAGTATTAGAGCGGTAGGGGGCCTAGAGGAGCAGTACTTC. Translated, it gives CASSIRAVGGLEEQYF.

This rearrangement joins TRBV6-1 to TRBJ1-4, with D uncertain. V lost 4 bases and J 7 bases, leaving 10 bases between the germline ends. CDR3 size: 13 residues. CDR1 MNHNS and CDR2 SASEGT come from the germline V gene. CDR3 loop: CASSVPNAEKLFF. The DNA for the CDR3 is TGTGCCAGCAGTGTTCCCAATGCTGAAAAACTGTTTTTT.

In regard to this clone: Other DNA sequences in the same sample also yield this CDR3. The chain combines TRBV19 with TRBJ1-1; D call uncertain. Germline V CDR1 and CDR2: LNHDA, SQIVND (reference sequence). The length of the CDR3 is 14 residues. Trimming cost V 1 base and J 2 bases, with 8 bases left between them. CDR3 sequence: CASSIGQPNTEAFF. The CDR3, as DNA: TGTGCCAGTAGTATAGGGCAGCCCAACACTGAAGCTTTCTTT.

The chain is built from TRBV5-1 and TRBJ2-3; TRBD2 matches at 7 bases. V lost 4 bases and J lost 2; bases outside the gene matches: 16. The CDR3 length is 18 residues. CDR1 SGHRS and CDR2 YFSETQ come from the germline V gene. This CDR3 is CASSPARMLAELTDTQYF. The CDR3 region has the DNA TGCGCCAGCAGCCCGGCCCGTATGCTAGCGGAGCTCACAGATACGCAGTATTTT.

The chain is built from TRBV5-1 and TRBJ2-1; 13 nucleotides line up with TRBD2. V trimming: 4 bases; J trimming: 1 base; junction bases outside the gene matches: 17. CDR1 is SGHRS, CDR2 YFSETQ, per germline. The CDR3 has 21 residues. DNA of the CDR3: TGCGCCAGCAGCCCCGAGCCTTGGACTAGCGGGAGCCGCGCTTCCTACAATGAGCAGTTCTTC. Amino acids: CASSPEPWTSGSRASYNEQFF.

The chain carries TRBV6-5 and TRBJ1-3; perhaps TRBD1 as D (6 bases). The V gene lost 6 bases and the J gene lost 0 bases, with 12 bases spanning the gap. The CDR3 consists of 15 residues. Per the germline V gene, CDR1 is MNHEY and CDR2 is SVGAGI. The CDR3 DNA reads as TGTGCCAGCAGAAGAGCAGGGGACTCTGGAAACACCATATATTTT. Amino acids: CASRRAGDSGNTIYF.

This chain connects TRBV7-6 to TRBJ2-1, with 12 bases fitting TRBD2. Trimming took 7 bases from V and 0 from J; bases not matched to a gene: 7. The CDR3 consists of 17 residues. The V gene's germline CDR1 is SGHVS and CDR2 FNYEAQ. The CDR3 DNA follows: TGTGCCAGCACCCCCGGACTAGCGGGAAGCTCCTACAATGAGCAGTTCTTC. It encodes CASTPGLAGSSYNEQFF. Full variable domain (outside the CDR3, taken from reference TRBV7-6 and TRBJ2-1): GAGVSQSPRYKVTKRGQDVALRCDPISGHVSLYWYRQALGQGPEFLTYFNYEAQQDKSGLPNDRFSAERPEGSISTLTIQRTEQRDSAMYRCASTPGLAGSSYNEQFFGPGTRLTVL.

CDR3: CASSPWNREGETQYF. CDR3 sequence (DNA): TGTGCCAGCAGCCCGTGGAATAGGGAGGGAGAGACCCAGTACTTC. The V and J genes are TRBV7-2 and TRBJ2-5; 7 nucleotides agree with TRBD2. Germline CDR1 and CDR2: SGHTA and FQGNSA. Trimming at V came to 5 bases and at J to 4 bases, leaving 10 bases not matched to a gene. The CDR3 is 15 residues long. The complete variable domain, with remaining parts taken from reference TRBV7-2 and TRBJ2-5, reads GAGVSQSPSNKVTEKGKDVELRCDPISGHTALYWYRQSLGQGLEFLIYFQGNSAPDKSGLPSDRFSAERTGGSVSTLTIQRTQQEDSAVYLCASSPWNREGETQYFGPGTRLLVL.

The chain joins TRBV9 to TRBJ1-5; D is undetermined. With 4 bases removed from V and 3 bases from J, the gap between germline ends came to 14 bases. The CDR3 is 15 amino acids. Germline V gives CDR1 SGDLS, CDR2 YYNGEE. Written as DNA, the CDR3 is TGTGCCAGCAGCATAGACGTCTCCGCCAATCAGCCCCAGCATTTT. It encodes CASSIDVSANQPQHF. Using reference TRBV9 and TRBJ1-5 for the parts outside the CDR3, the full variable domain is DSGVTQTPKHLITATGQRVTLRCSPRSGDLSVYWYQQSLDQGLQFLIQYYNGEERAKGNILERFSAQQFPDLHSELNLSSLELGDSALYFCASSIDVSANQPQHFGDGTRLSIL.

The V call is TRBV28, the J call TRBJ1-2; perhaps TRBD1 as D (6 bases). This CDR3 is 13 amino acids long. Trimming left V 5 bases short and J 8 bases short, with 15 bases between. CDR1 MDHEN and CDR2 SYDVKM come from the germline V gene. CDR3 sequence (DNA): TGTGCCAGCAGTCCCACAGGGCAGAGGGGCTACACCTTC. Translation gives CASSPTGQRGYTF.

This chain uses TRBV27 with TRBJ2-7; D gene ambiguous. The CDR3 length is 14 residues. The V gene's germline CDR1 is MNHEY and CDR2 SMNVEV (reference sequence). Trimming removed 6 bases at V and 4 bases at J, with 16 bases between. The CDR3 reads CASRRTRAQYEQYF. In DNA, the CDR3 is TGTGCCAGCAGAAGGACCCGGGCCCAGTACGAGCAGTACTTC.

This clone has only one observation. Distinct nucleotide sequences in the sample also encode this CDR3. CDR3 sequence: CAWSVLGGGQPQHF. DNA of the CDR3: TGTGCCTGGAGTGTACTTGGAGGGGGTCAGCCCCAGCATTTT. The V call is TRBV30, the J call TRBJ1-5; TRBD1 is a possible D gene (6 bases). Germline V gene sequence: CDR1 GTSNPN, CDR2 SVGIG (reference sequence). The CDR3 runs to 14 residues. Trimming left V 0 bases short and J 6 bases short, with 12 bases between.

The chain uses TRBV7-9 and TRBJ1-4; D uncertain. Between the trimmed V and J ends, which lost 0 bases and 8 bases, there was a span of 10 bases. CDR1 SEHNR and CDR2 FQNEAQ come from the germline V gene (reference sequence). CDR3 length: 14 residues. The CDR3 loop reads CASSLAPGAEKLFF. For the CDR3, the DNA is TGTGCCAGCAGCTTAGCGCCCGGAGCCGAAAAACTGTTTTTT.

The genes are TRBV5-1 and TRBJ2-1, with TRBD2 identical over 11 bases. The germline CDR1 and CDR2 sequences are SGHRS and YFSETQ. V shed 3 bases, J shed 3 bases, and the junction held 14 bases outside the gene matches. The CDR3 is made up of 19 amino acids. The CDR3 bases are TGCGCCAGCAGCTGGAAAGGGACTAGCGGTGGGAGAAACTACAATGAGCAGTTCTTC. Its protein is CASSWKGTSGGRNYNEQFF.

This clone has just one count. The chain couples TRBV30 to TRBJ1-3; 7 bases agree with TRBD1. Germline lookup yields CDR1 GTSNPN and CDR2 SVGIG (reference sequence). The V and J ends lost 2 bases and 4 bases, in that order; junction bases with no gene match: 5. The CDR3 sequence is 14 residues long. The CDR3 region is CAWSRAGGGNTIYF. In DNA, the CDR3 is TGTGCCTGGAGTAGGGCAGGGGGAGGAAACACCATATATTTT.

The chain combines TRBV5-1 with TRBJ1-1; 8 nucleotides match TRBD1. The CDR3 extends over 15 amino acids. Germline trimming cut 0 bases from V and 7 bases from J; bases unmatched to any gene: 8. Germline CDR1 is SGHRS and CDR2 is YFSETQ. This CDR3 reads CASSLVATGDGEAFF. The CDR3 nucleotides read TGCGCCAGCAGCTTGGTCGCGACAGGGGACGGTGAAGCTTTCTTT.

V gene TRBV6-5 combines with J gene TRBJ1-5; no definite D call. CDR1 and CDR2 from the germline V gene are MNHEY and SVGAGI. CDR3 length equals 13 residues. V was pared by 2 bases and J by 6 bases, with 8 bases between. CDR3 in DNA: TGTGCCAGCAGTTACCGGGTGGGTCAGCCCCAGCATTTT. This codes for CASSYRVGQPQHF.

This clone was counted a single time. The chain couples TRBV6-1 to TRBJ1-1; D is undetermined. Between the trimmed V and J ends, which lost 1 base and 7 bases, there was a span of 10 bases. The length of the CDR3 is 13 residues. Germline CDR1 and CDR2: MNHNS and SASEGT. Written as DNA, the CDR3 is TGTGCCAGCAGTGAAGTGACGGAAGTTGAAGCTTTCTTT. Its translation is CASSEVTEVEAFF.

As regards this clone: This sample includes further DNA sequences coding for the same CDR3. The chain couples TRBV18 to TRBJ2-7, with 13 bases that match TRBD2. Germline CDR1 is KGHSH and CDR2 is LQKENI. V gave up 3 bases and J gave up 3 bases; unmatched junction bases: 2. The CDR3 runs to 15 residues. The CDR3 spells CASSPRTSGSYEQYF. CDR3 DNA: TGTGCCAGCTCACCCAGGACTAGCGGGAGCTACGAGCAGTACTTC.

This clone appeared once. The V call is TRBV6-5, the J call TRBJ1-4, with 7 bases matching TRBD1. The CDR3 sequence is 14 residues long. The germline gives CDR1 MNHEY, CDR2 SVGAGI. The trim removed 5 bases at V and 1 base at J, leaving 1 base unmatched. CDR3 in amino acids: CASSRDRTNEKLFF. The CDR3 coding sequence is TGTGCCAGCAGTCGGGACAGAACTAATGAAAAACTGTTTTTT.

To note about this clone: The sample has other DNA sequences that encode this CDR3 too. The rearrangement uses TRBV7-2 and TRBJ1-2; D is unclear. Germline CDR1 and CDR2: SGHTA and FQGNSA. This CDR3 is 14 amino acids long. The V and J ends lost 3 bases and 2 bases respectively, with 10 bases between them. Here the CDR3 reads CASSLTSSNYGYTF. The DNA for the CDR3 is TGTGCCAGCAGCTTGACTTCAAGCAACTATGGCTACACCTTC.